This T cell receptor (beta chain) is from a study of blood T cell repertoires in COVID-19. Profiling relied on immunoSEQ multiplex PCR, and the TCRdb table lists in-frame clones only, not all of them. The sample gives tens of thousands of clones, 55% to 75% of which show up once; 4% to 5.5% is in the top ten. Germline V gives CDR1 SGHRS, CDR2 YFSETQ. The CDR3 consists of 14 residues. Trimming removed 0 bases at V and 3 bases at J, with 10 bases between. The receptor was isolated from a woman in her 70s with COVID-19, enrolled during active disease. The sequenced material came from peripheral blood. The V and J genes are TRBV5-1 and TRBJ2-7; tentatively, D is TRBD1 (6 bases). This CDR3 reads CASSLAGTNYEQYF. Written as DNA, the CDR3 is TGCGCCAGCAGCTTGGCCGGGACAAACTACGAGCAGTACTTC.